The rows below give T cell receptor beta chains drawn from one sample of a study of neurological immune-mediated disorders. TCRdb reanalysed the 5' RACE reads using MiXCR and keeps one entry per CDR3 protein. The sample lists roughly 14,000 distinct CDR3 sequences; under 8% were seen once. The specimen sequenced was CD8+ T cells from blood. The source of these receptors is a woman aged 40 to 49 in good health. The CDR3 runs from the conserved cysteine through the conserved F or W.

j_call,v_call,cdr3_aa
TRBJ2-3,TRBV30,CAWSVGAPGLQYF
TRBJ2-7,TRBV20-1,CSARPQGVREQYF
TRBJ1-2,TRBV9,CASSPDRDYGFTF
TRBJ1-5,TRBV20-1,CSARGFGPRRLEPQHF
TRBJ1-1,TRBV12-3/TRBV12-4,CASSLGGAEAFF
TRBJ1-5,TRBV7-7,CASSRSSFSNQPQHF
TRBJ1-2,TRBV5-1,CASSPQSQGGYGYTF
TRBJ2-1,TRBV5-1,CASSYAASVEYNEQFF
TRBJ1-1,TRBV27,CASSLFMGVDQPQHFGDGTEAFF
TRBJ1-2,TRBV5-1,CASSLGQFEGLIGYTF
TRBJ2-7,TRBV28,CASSLLQELGEQYF
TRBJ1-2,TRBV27,CASSPTTGRLYGYTF
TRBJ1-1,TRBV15,CATSRLPREMNTEAFF
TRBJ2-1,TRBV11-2,CASSLVEGARNEQFF
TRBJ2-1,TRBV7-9,CASSLGTSGHYNEQFF
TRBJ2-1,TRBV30,CAWSADREYNEQFF
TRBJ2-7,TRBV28,CACSVRDDSYEQYF